The present T cell receptor beta chain was sequenced within a study of shared clonotypes between healthy human individuals (dated by TCRdb to between 2020 and 2021). Study-wide context: The cohort comprised two women and a few men aged 18 to 49 years. To increase sequencing depth and limit assay-specific biases, TCR repertoire library preparation and sequencing were carried out by different laboratories using diverse techniques. Between about 0.9 and 9 billion PBMCs per donor were obtained by leukapheresis. For each donor, three plates each were used for CD4 naive and CD4 memory, two plates were used for CD8 naive, and one plate was used for CD8 memory. To estimate repertoire size and how much clonotype sharing occurs between individuals, the study deeply sequenced the blood TCR repertoires of five healthy adults.

The sample holds one count of this clone. The specificity of this receptor is unknown. Base qualities are not recorded, but no much larger clone differs from it by a single base. At the junction V is shortened by 7 bases and J by 4 bases, with 22 bases in between. CDR1 and CDR2, per the germline V gene, are MDHEN and SYDVKM. There are 16 amino acids in the CDR3, from cysteine to phenylalanine inclusive. Solely the CDR3 DNA is kept, with 48 bases framed from the first base. Using the deep immunoSEQ assay, TCR CDR3 regions were amplified from genomic DNA by multiplex PCR. Extracted genomic DNA from each cell subset was distributed evenly across all wells of several immunoSEQ 96-well plates, and each plate was treated as a replicate. Each replicate PCR for sorted subsets received about 210 ng genomic DNA, equal to roughly 30,000 T cell genomes. The purified libraries were quantified using a Qubit 3.0 fluorometer, sized with a Bioanalyzer 2100, and then quantified again using the KAPA Library Quantification kit. Each immunoSEQ 96-well plate was sequenced on its own single-read 150-cycle Illumina NextSeq 550 flow cell. For the original study's pipeline: Because the immunoSEQ output included only junctional sequences and no quality scores, the filtering could not be the same as the filtering used for full-length reads. Sequences were annotated with PyIR, a Python wrapper for IgBLAST v1.9, and V/J genes and CDR3 were assigned using IMGT germline references. Any read was removed if the V/J assignment was weak (E-value above 1e-6), the CDR3 was missing, or the read contained stop codons, out-of-frame junctions, or ambiguous translated residues. V3J clonotypes were defined as sequences sharing an identical inferred V gene, J gene, and CDR3 amino acid sequence. To compute the percentage overlap between repertoires, the number of shared unique clonotypes was divided by the size of the smaller repertoire. RTK rarefaction, the Chao1 estimator, and Recon v2.1 estimates of unobserved clonotypes were used to assess repertoire richness. Generation probabilities were computed with OLGA for all TCRbeta clonotypes obtained by the gDNA method from a few donors. TCRdb re-hosts the immuneACCESS table, in-frame sequences only. Its copies lack some clones; in the studies checked, an unresolved V gene accounts for under half of them, and the cause for the rest is not known. That table is the source of V, J and clone size, and D and trimming were worked out from the DNA. Within this sample are millions of clones, with about 95% of them counted one time only. The ten largest clones add up to about 1.1% of the sample.

Study-wide conclusions, independent of this receptor: About 4.5% of naive CD4, 3.5% of naive CD8, around 2.3% of memory CD4, and approximately 0.39% of memory CD8 clonotypes were shared across four donors. Pairwise subsampling led to the expectation that sequencing depth would affect the degree of clonotype sharing among donors. Estimated clonotype richness was generally larger for naive than for memory subsets. The small number of donors limited the genetic and exposure-history diversity represented. Sampling was limited to blood, and TCR repertoires in tissue likely differ from TCR repertoires in blood. Compared with non-shared clonotypes, clonotypes shared by all four sorted-subset donors had higher generation probabilities. Incomplete sequencing was indicated by rarefaction of sorted-subset datasets, despite the large sequencing depth.

CD8 naive samples were CD45RO-negative cells positively selected for CCR7, giving a CD45RA+CCR7+ population that excluded TemRA cells. The donors were healthy, HIV-negative adults who had no recently reported acute infections or vaccinations. Only Caucasian adults living in Nashville, Tennessee, USA were represented among the donors. After blood collection by leukapheresis, PBMCs were isolated using Ficoll-Histopaque density gradient centrifugation and then cryopreserved in the vapor phase of liquid nitrogen. Analytical flow cytometry was used to check the purity and quantity of every magnetically sorted T cell population. Each sorted fraction had its genomic DNA isolated and then quantified by UV absorbance on a Nanodrop 2000c.

Material: naive CD8+ T cells sorted from blood. The cell subset or site label on this specimen signifies: CD45RA+CCR7+. This clonotype was sampled from a man in his late teens or twenties in good health. Recombination joined TRBV28 with TRBJ1-2, with no D gene named confidently. In nucleotides, the sequence is TGTGCCAGCACCCCCCGTCCACCGGACGGAACCTATGGCTACACCTTC. It translates to CASTPRPPDGTYGYTF.